These 2 T cell receptor beta chains share one sample of origin, sequenced in a study of blood T cell repertoires in COVID-19. Assay: immunoSEQ multiplex PCR; the TCRdb copy retains only in-frame clones and omits some. The table includes approximately 270,000 clones, 80% to 95% detected once. The sequenced sample was PBMCs or T cells enriched from blood (not recorded which). The receptor source for this set is a man aged 35 to 55 who had been exposed to COVID-19.

In this sample, this clone turned up a few times. The rearrangement links TRBV10-3 to TRBJ1-1, with 7 bases that match TRBD1. Germline CDR1 ENHRY, CDR2 SYGVKD. V lost 2 bases and J lost 5; bases outside the gene matches: 5. The CDR3 extends over 14 amino acids. DNA of the CDR3: TGTGCCATCAGTGAGGAGGGGGCGGAAACTGAAGCTTTCTTT. This encodes CAISEEGAETEAFF.

The chain employs TRBV18 and TRBJ2-3; 7 bases map to TRBD2. The V gene's germline CDR1 is KGHSH and CDR2 LQKENI. The length of the CDR3 is 16 residues. J gave up 3 bases and V 2 bases, and 8 bases lay outside the gene matches. CDR3 in DNA: TGTGCCAGCTCACCAGGGACTTGGGGAGGGACAGATACGCAGTATTTT. It specifies CASSPGTWGGTDTQYF.